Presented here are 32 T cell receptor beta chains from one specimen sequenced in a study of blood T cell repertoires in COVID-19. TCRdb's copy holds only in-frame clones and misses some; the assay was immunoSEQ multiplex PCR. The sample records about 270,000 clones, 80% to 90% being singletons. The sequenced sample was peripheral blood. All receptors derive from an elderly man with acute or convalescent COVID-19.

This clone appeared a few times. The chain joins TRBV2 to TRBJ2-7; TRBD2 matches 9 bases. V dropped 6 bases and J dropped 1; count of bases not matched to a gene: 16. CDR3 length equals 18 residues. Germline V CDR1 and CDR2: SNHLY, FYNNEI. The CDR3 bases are TGTGCCAGCAGGAGAAAGTGGGTAGCGGGAGAGAAATCCTACGAGCAGTACTTC. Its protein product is CASRRKWVAGEKSYEQYF.

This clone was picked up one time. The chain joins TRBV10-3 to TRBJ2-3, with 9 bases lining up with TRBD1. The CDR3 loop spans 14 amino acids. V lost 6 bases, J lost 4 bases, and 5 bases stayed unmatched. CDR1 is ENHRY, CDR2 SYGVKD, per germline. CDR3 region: CAISGTGSPDTQYF. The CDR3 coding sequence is TGTGCCATCAGCGGGACAGGGAGCCCAGATACGCAGTATTTT.

This CDR3 is CASSEGGAPSYEQYF. CDR3 coding DNA: TGTGCCAGCAGTGAAGGGGGCGCACCCTCCTACGAGCAGTACTTC. The rearrangement links TRBV6-1 to TRBJ2-7, with D maybe TRBD1 (5 bases). This CDR3 is built from 15 residues. CDR1 is MNHNS, CDR2 SASEGT, per germline. V was shortened by 1 base and J by 0 bases, with 10 bases between the two germline ends.

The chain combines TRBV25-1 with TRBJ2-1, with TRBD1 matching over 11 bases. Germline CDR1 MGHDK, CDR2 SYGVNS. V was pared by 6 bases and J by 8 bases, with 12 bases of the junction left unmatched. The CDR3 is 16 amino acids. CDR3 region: CASRGTGGLRFHEQFF. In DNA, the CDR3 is TGTGCCAGCAGAGGGACAGGGGGGCTTCGATTCCATGAGCAGTTCTTC.

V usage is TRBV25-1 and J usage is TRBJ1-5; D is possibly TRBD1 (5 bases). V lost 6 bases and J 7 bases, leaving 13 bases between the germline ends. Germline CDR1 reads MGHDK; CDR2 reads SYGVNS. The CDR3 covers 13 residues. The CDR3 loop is CASSPGGDQPQHF. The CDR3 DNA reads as TGTGCCAGCAGCCCGGGCGGGGACCAGCCCCAGCATTTT.

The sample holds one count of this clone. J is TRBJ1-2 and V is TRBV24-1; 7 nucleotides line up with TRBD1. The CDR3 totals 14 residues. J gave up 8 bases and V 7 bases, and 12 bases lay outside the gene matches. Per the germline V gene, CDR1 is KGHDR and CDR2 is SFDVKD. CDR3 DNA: TGTGCCACCAGATCAGGACAGGCAATACGAGGCTACACCTTC. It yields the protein CATRSGQAIRGYTF.

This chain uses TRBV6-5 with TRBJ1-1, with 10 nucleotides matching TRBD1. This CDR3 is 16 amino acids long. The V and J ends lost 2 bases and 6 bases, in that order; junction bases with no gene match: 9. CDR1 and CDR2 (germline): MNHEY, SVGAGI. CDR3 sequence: CASSYRETGGISEAFF. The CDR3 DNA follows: TGTGCCAGCAGTTACCGGGAGACAGGGGGCATATCTGAAGCTTTCTTT.

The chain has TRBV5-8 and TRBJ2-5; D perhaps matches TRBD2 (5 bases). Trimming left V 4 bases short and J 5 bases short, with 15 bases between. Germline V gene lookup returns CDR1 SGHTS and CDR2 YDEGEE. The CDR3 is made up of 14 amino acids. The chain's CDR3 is CASSPRSGSETQYF. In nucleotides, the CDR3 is TGTGCCAGCAGCCCCCGCAGCGGATCGGAGACCCAGTACTTC.

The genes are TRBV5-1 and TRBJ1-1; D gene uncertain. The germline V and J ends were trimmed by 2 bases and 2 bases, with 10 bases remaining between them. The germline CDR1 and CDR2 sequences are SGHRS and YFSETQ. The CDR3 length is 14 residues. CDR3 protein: CASSFSQTNTEAFF. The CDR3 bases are TGCGCCAGCAGCTTTTCGCAGACTAACACTGAAGCTTTCTTT.

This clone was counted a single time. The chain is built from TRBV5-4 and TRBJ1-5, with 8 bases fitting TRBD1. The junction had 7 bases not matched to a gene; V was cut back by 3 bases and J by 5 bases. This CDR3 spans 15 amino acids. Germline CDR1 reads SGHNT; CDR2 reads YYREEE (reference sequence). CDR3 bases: TGTGCCAGCAGCTCCTCCGGACAGGGTCATCAGCCCCAGCATTTT. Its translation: CASSSSGQGHQPQHF.

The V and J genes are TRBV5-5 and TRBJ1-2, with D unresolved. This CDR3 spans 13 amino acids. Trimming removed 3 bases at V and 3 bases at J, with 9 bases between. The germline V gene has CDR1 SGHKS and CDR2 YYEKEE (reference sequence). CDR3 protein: CASSSGGDYGYTF. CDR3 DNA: TGTGCCAGCAGCTCTGGCGGGGACTATGGCTACACCTTC.

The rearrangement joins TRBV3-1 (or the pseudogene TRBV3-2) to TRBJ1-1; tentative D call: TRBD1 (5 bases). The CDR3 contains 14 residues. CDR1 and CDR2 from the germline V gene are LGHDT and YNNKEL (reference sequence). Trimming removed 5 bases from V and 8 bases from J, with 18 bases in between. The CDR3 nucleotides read TGTGCCAGCAGCGAAGTCGTGGGGCCGACGGAAGCTTTCTTT. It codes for CASSEVVGPTEAFF.

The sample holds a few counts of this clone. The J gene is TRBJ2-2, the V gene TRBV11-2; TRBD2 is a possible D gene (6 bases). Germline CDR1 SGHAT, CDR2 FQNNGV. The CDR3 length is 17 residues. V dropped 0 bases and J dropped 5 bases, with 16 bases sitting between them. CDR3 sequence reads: CASSLDTPGGWTGELFF. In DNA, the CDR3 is TGTGCCAGCAGCTTAGATACGCCCGGGGGATGGACCGGGGAGCTGTTTTTT.

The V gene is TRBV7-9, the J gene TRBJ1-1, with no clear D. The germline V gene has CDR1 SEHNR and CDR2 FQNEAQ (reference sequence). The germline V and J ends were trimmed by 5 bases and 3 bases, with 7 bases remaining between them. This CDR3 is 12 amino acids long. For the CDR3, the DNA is TGTGCCAGCAGCGTTGTCTACACTGAAGCTTTCTTT. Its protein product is CASSVVYTEAFF.

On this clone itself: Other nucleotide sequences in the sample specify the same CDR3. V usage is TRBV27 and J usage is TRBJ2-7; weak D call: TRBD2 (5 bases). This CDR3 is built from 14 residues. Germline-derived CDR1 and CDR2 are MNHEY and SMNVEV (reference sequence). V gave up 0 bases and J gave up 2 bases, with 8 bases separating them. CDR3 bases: TGTGCCAGCAGTTTATCCCGGGGTCCCTACGAGCAGTACTTC. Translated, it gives CASSLSRGPYEQYF.

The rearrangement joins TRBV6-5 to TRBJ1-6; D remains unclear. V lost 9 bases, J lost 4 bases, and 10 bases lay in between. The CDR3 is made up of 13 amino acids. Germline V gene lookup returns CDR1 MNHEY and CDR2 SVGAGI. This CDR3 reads CASLGGYNSPLHF. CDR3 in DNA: TGTGCCAGTCTCGGCGGTTATAATTCACCCCTCCACTTT.

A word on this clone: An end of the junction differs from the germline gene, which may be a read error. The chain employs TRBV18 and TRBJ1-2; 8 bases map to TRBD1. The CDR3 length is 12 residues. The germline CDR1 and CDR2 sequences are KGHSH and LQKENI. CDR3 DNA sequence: TGTGCCAGCTCACCTGGACAGGGCCCAAGCTTCTTC. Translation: CASSPGQGPSFF.

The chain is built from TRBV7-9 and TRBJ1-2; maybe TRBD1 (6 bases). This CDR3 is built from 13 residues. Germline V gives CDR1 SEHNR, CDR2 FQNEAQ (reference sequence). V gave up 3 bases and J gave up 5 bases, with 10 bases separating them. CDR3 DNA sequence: TGTGCCAGCAGCTTCTCAGGGGTTTATGGCTACACCTTC. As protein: CASSFSGVYGYTF.

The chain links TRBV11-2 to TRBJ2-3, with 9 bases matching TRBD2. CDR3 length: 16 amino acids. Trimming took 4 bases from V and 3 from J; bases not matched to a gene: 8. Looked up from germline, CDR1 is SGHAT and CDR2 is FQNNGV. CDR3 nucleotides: TGTGCCAGCAGCTATCTTAGCGGGAGCGGGACAGATACGCAGTATTTT. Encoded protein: CASSYLSGSGTDTQYF. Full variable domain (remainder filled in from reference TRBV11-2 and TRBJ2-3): EAGVAQSPRYKIIEKRQSVAFWCNPISGHATLYWYQQILGQGPKLLIQFQNNGVVDDSQLPKDRFSAERLKGVDSTLKIQPAKLEDSAVYLCASSYLSGSGTDTQYFGPGTRLTVL.

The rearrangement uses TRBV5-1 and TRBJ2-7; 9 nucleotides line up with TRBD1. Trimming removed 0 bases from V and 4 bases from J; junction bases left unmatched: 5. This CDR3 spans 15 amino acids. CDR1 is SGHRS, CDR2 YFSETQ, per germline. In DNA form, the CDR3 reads TGCGCCAGCAGCTTGGCTGCGGACAGGGGATACGAGCAGTACTTC. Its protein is CASSLAADRGYEQYF.

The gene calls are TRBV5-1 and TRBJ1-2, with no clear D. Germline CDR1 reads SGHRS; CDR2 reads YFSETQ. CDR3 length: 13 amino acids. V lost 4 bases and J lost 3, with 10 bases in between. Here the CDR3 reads CASSPREYYGYTF. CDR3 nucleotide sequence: TGCGCCAGCAGCCCGAGGGAATACTATGGCTACACCTTC.

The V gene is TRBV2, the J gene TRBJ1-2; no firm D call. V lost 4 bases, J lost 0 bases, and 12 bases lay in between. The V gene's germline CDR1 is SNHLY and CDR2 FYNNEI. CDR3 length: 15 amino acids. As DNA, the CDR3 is TGTGCCAGCAGTGGATCGACTGGATCTAACTATGGCTACACCTTC. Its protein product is CASSGSTGSNYGYTF.

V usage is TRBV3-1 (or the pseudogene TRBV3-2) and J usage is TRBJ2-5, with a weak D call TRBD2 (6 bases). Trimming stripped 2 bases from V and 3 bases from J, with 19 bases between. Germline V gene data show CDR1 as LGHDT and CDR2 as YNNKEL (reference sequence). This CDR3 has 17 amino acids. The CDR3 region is CASSQSRLDYPKETQYF. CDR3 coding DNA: TGTGCCAGCAGCCAAAGCAGACTAGATTATCCCAAAGAGACCCAGTACTTC.

The CDR3 loop is CSARDRAGNTIYF. In nucleotides, the CDR3 is TGCAGCGCCAGGGACAGGGCTGGAAACACCATATATTTT. The rearrangement uses TRBV29-1 and TRBJ1-3; 9 bases are a match to TRBD1. Trimming took 7 bases from V and 2 from J; bases not matched to a gene: 3. The CDR3 has 13 residues. The germline gives CDR1 SQVTM, CDR2 ANQGSEA.

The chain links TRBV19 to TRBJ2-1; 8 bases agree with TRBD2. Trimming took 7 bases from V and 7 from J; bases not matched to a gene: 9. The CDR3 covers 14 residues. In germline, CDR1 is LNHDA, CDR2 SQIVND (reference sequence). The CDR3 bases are TGTGCCAGTACGGGAGGGGGGATTGGGAATGAGCAGTTCTTC. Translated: CASTGGGIGNEQFF.

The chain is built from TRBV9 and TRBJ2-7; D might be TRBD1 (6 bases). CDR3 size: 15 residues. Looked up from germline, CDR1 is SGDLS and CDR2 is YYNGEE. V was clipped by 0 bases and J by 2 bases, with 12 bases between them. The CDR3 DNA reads TGTGCCAGCAGCGTAGGTCAGGGGACCACCTACGAGCAGTACTTC. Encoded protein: CASSVGQGTTYEQYF.

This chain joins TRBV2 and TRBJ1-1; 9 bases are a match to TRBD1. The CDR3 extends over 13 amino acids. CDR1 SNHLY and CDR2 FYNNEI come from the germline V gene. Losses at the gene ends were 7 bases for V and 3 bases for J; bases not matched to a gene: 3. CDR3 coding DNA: TGTGCCAGCATGGACAGGGGATACACTGAAGCTTTCTTT. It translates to CASMDRGYTEAFF.

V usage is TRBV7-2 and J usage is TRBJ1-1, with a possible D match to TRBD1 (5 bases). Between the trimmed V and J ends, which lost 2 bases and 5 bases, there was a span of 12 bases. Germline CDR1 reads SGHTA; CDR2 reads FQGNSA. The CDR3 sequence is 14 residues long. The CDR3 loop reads CASSLFQGGTEAFF. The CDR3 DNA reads TGTGCCAGCAGCTTATTCCAGGGTGGGACTGAAGCTTTCTTT.

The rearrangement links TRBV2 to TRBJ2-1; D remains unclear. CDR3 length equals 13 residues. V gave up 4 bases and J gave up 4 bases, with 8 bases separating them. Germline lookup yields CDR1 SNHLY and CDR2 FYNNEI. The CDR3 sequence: CASSVSGYNEQFF. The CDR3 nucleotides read TGTGCCAGCAGTGTATCAGGTTACAATGAGCAGTTCTTC.

The CDR3 DNA sequence: TGCGCCAGCAGCTTCCAGGGTGGTGAGACCCAGTACTTC. Translating gives CASSFQGGETQYF. The chain links TRBV5-1 to TRBJ2-5; D is perhaps TRBD1 (5 bases). CDR3 length equals 13 residues. CDR1 is SGHRS and CDR2 is YFSETQ in the germline V gene. Trimming took off 2 bases at V and 5 bases at J, with 10 bases between the two ends.

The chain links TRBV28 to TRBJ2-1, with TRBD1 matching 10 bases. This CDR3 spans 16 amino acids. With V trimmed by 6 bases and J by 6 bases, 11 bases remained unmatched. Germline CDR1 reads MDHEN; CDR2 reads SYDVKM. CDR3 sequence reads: CASSPPTGGGPNEQFF. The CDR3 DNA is TGTGCCAGCAGCCCCCCGACAGGGGGCGGCCCCAATGAGCAGTTCTTC.

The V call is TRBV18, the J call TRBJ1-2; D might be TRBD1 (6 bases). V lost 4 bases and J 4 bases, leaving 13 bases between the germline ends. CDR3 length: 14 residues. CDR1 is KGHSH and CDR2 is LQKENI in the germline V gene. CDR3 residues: CASSRTAAVYGYTF. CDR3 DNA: TGTGCCAGCTCACGGACAGCCGCTGTCTATGGCTACACCTTC.